This record covers a single T cell receptor (beta chain). The germline V gene encodes CDR1 KGHDR and CDR2 SFDVKD. V was pared by 9 bases and J by 0 bases, with 11 bases between. The CDR3 is 14 amino acids. This entry comes from a study of blood T cell repertoires in COVID-19. Overall study context: T cells, B-cell-depleted T cells, or PBMCs supplied cDNA or gDNA.

Sequenced by immunoSEQ multiplex PCR; TCRdb stores in-frame clones only, minus some. The profile shows some 340,000 clones, about 85% of them singletons. The chain has TRBV24-1 and TRBJ1-5; no firm D call. This sequence was found in a woman aged 18-29 years with acute or convalescent COVID-19. Sequencing was done on a sample of peripheral blood. In nucleotides, the CDR3 is TGTGCCACCGCCGGAGGTGTTAGCAATCAGCCCCAGCATTTT. It codes for CATAGGVSNQPQHF.